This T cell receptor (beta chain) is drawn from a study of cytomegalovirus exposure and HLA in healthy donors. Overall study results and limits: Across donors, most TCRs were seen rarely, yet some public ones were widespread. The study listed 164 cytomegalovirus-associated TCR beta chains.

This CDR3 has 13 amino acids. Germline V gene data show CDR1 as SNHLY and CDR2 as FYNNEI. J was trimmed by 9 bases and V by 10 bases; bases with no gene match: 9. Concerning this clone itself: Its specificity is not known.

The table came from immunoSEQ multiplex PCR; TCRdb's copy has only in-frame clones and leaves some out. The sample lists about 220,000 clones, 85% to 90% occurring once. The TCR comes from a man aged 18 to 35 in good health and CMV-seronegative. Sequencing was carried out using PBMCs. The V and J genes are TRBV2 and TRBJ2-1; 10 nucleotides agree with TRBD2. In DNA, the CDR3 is TGTGCCATCGGAGCGGGGGGGACCCCTGAGCAGTTCTTC. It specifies CAIGAGGTPEQFF.